This T cell receptor (beta chain) comes out of a study of blood T cell repertoires in COVID-19 (dated by TCRdb to the early 2020s). Looking at the study overall: The collaborator samples originated in the United States, Italy and Spain and spanned the acute and convalescent phases of COVID-19. The prospective study material was composed of cDNA or gDNA derived from T cells, B-cell-depleted T cells, or PBMCs. The dataset comprised deeply sampled blood TCRbeta repertoires from subjects exposed to, actively infected with, or recovered from COVID-19. A freely available public database, intended as a resource for researchers studying the immune response to SARS-CoV-2, is where the repertoires were released. Samples were obtained from the ongoing ImmuneRACE study (first 160 participants) and from approximately 1,200 subjects provided by 6 global collaborators. The sample metadata nearly always contained a de-identified subject ID, COVID-19 status, age in years and sex. Where available, HLA class I and class II types were taken from metadata supplied by the sample provider and were not determined by assay-based typing. Results the study describes overall, beyond this receptor: Clinical and demographic metadata were provided uncurated, with the amount varying by source and participant.

Reading the germline V gene gives CDR1 SNHLY and CDR2 FYNNEI. The CDR3 runs 13 amino acids, cysteine and phenylalanine included. The only DNA kept is the CDR3, 39 bases in frame from the first base. Between the V and J ends, shortened by 8 bases and 1 base respectively, the junction contains 9 bases. In Seattle, one collaborating source enrolled patients while the infection was active and tracked those patients longitudinally over the course of disease. Each collaborating institution followed its own protocols to collect whole blood in K2EDTA tubes. For TCRbeta analysis, collaborator samples were shipped as frozen whole blood, as isolated PBMCs, or as DNA extracted from either sample type. For this clone: The clone's antigen remains unknown. No base quality values were provided; no much bigger clone lies one nucleotide off. At the DNA level, this CDR3 is encoded by other sequences in the same sample as well.

TCRbeta CDR3 regions were amplified from genomic DNA by means of the immunoSEQ Assay, a bias-controlled multiplex PCR. The study's processing was this. The number of nucleated cells in each sample was estimated by amplification of reference gene primers within the assay. Sequence reads were collapsed and filtered to measure the absolute abundance of every unique TCRbeta CDR3 rearrangement. Productive Simpson clonality was computed per sample as the square root of Simpson's diversity index over productive rearrangements. TCRdb obtained this table from immuneACCESS and retained in-frame rearrangements with V and J assigned. These tables miss some clones; where compared with another copy, unresolved V genes account for less than half of the shortfall, and the remainder is unexplained. V and J calls and clone size are given by that table; D and trimming were obtained from the DNA. This sample has about 260,000 clones in its table, and more than 90% of those were observed once. The ten largest clones capture under 3% of the sample.

Recombination linked TRBV2 to TRBJ1-3, with no reliable assignment of the D segment. Material for sequencing was peripheral blood. This TCR was sampled from a person aged 18-30 years with COVID-19, enrolled during active disease. The DNA is TGTGCCAGCGGCCCTTCGTCTGGAAACACCATATATTTT. This translates into CASGPSSGNTIYF.